This T cell receptor (beta chain) was recorded in a study of HIV-infected children after antiretroviral therapy interruption. Turning to the study itself: Interruption-arm sampling covered weeks 0, 12, interruption end (24 or 48), and about 3 years post-study.

With 0 bases removed from V and 1 base from J, the gap between germline ends came to 22 bases. Looked up from germline, CDR1 is DFQATT and CDR2 is SNEGSKA (reference sequence). The CDR3 extends over 19 amino acids. As to treatment: PENTA 11 planned treatment interruption arm or continuous ART arm. RNA-based 3' RACE libraries used unique molecular identifiers. From the 3' RACE reads, TCRdb called clonotypes with MiXCR, one entry per CDR3 protein. Of around 47,000 distinct CDR3 sequences in the sample, roughly 4% were seen once. This clonotype was recorded many times. This sequence originates from a pool of human donors with HIV. Sequenced material: CD45RA+ CD4+ T cells from PBMCs, pooled from several time points, taken from a donor given antiretroviral therapy, either interrupted or continuous. Subset here: naive CD4+ CD45RA+ CD45RO- T cells. The genes are TRBV20-1 and TRBJ2-1; TRBD2 is a possible D gene (6 bases). CDR3 sequence reads: CSARDFRSSEGRSYNEQFF. The CDR3 DNA reads TGCAGTGCTAGAGATTTCCGGAGCTCGGAGGGTAGGTCCTACAATGAGCAGTTCTTC.